This entry lists 9 T cell receptor beta chains sequenced from one sample in a study of cytomegalovirus exposure and HLA in healthy donors. 60 Vbeta and 13 Jbeta primers were used in PCR. The data were produced by immunoSEQ multiplex PCR, yet TCRdb's version contains in-frame clones alone and is incomplete. The data show more than 85,000 clones, more than 60% seen once. The sample taken for sequencing was PBMCs. The source of these receptors is a man aged 25 to 45 in good health and CMV-seropositive.

This clone occurred a few times. This sequence joins TRBV5-1 and TRBJ1-2; D remains unclear. V lost 4 bases, J lost 8 bases, and 12 bases lay in between. Germline CDR1 is SGHRS and CDR2 is YFSETQ. This CDR3 has 12 amino acids. The CDR3: CASSPGGYGYTF. The CDR3 DNA reads TGCGCCAGCAGCCCAGGAGGGTACGGCTACACCTTC. The full variable domain, rest sourced from reference TRBV5-1 and TRBJ1-2, is KAGVTQTPRYLIKTRGQQVTLSCSPISGHRSVSWYQQTPGQGLQFLFEYFSETQRNKGNFPGRFSGRQFSNSRSEMNVSTLELGDSALYLCASSPGGYGYTFGSGTRLTVV.

J is TRBJ1-1 and V is TRBV5-8; TRBD1 aligns across 9 bases. The V segment lost 4 bases and the J segment 1 base; nucleotides outside the gene matches: 5. The CDR3 sequence is 15 residues long. In germline, CDR1 is SGHTS, CDR2 YDEGEE. The CDR3 nucleotides read TGTGCCAGCAGCCCCTGGACAGGGGCGAACACTGAAGCTTTCTTT. The encoded protein is CASSPWTGANTEAFF.

The table lists this clone with a count of one. V usage is TRBV27 and J usage is TRBJ2-1; 7 bases map to TRBD1. The CDR3 spans 13 residues. Trimming took 5 bases from V and 8 from J; bases not matched to a gene: 6. Germline assignment: CDR1 MNHEY and CDR2 SMNVEV (reference sequence). The DNA of the CDR3 is TGTGCCAGCAGTGAGACAGGGCACGATGAGCAGTTCTTC. Encoded protein: CASSETGHDEQFF.

This chain joins TRBV6-1 and TRBJ2-5, with TRBD2 matching over 7 bases. The CDR3 length is 15 residues. Looked up from germline, CDR1 is MNHNS and CDR2 is SASEGT. V gave up 3 bases and J gave up 4 bases; unmatched junction bases: 8. The CDR3 reads CASSDQRGFSETQYF. CDR3 DNA sequence: TGTGCCAGCAGTGACCAGCGGGGTTTCTCAGAGACCCAGTACTTC.

The CDR3 nucleotides are TGCGCCAGCAGCCAGAAATCACAGGATACCTACGAGCAGTACTTC. The encoded protein is CASSQKSQDTYEQYF. This chain uses TRBV4-1 with TRBJ2-7; perhaps TRBD1 as D (5 bases). The ends were cut back, 3 bases at V and 2 bases at J, with 14 bases in the middle. The length of the CDR3 is 15 residues. Germline V lookup: CDR1 MGHRA, CDR2 YSYEKL.

The gene calls are TRBV7-9 and TRBJ1-4; possibly TRBD1 for D (6 bases). CDR3 size: 15 residues. Deletions cut 4 bases from V and 5 bases from J, with 14 bases between. Germline CDR1 and CDR2: SEHNR and FQNEAQ (reference sequence). The CDR3 nucleotides read TGTGCCAGCAGCTCCCCTGACACAGGGAATGAAAAACTGTTTTTT. Translation: CASSSPDTGNEKLFF.

V and J are TRBV27 and TRBJ2-3; maybe TRBD2 (7 bases). The germline V gene encodes CDR1 MNHEY and CDR2 SMNVEV (reference sequence). Trimming pared 8 bases from V and 4 bases from J, leaving 13 bases between. The CDR3 sequence is 13 residues long. CDR3 protein: CASSRGGADTQYF. Here the CDR3 DNA reads TGTGCCAGCTCGAGGGGGGGGGCAGATACGCAGTATTTT.

Only a few counts were recorded for this clone. The chain carries TRBV6-6 and TRBJ2-7, with D maybe TRBD2 (5 bases). Trimming removed 2 bases at V and 2 bases at J, with 10 bases between. The CDR3 has 14 residues. CDR1 is MNHNY, CDR2 SVGAGI, per germline (reference sequence). CDR3 region: CASSYRPTTYEQYF. CDR3 coding DNA: TGTGCCAGCAGTTACAGGCCGACTACCTACGAGCAGTACTTC.

The chain is built from TRBV27 and TRBJ2-1; TRBD1 matches 9 bases. This CDR3 is 16 amino acids long. Germline values: CDR1 MNHEY, CDR2 SMNVEV (reference sequence). The V and J ends lost 6 bases and 4 bases, in that order; junction bases with no gene match: 10. CDR3 sequence (DNA): TGTGCCAGCAGCAAACAGGGGGCGGGAAAATACAATGAGCAGTTCTTC. It is translated as CASSKQGAGKYNEQFF.